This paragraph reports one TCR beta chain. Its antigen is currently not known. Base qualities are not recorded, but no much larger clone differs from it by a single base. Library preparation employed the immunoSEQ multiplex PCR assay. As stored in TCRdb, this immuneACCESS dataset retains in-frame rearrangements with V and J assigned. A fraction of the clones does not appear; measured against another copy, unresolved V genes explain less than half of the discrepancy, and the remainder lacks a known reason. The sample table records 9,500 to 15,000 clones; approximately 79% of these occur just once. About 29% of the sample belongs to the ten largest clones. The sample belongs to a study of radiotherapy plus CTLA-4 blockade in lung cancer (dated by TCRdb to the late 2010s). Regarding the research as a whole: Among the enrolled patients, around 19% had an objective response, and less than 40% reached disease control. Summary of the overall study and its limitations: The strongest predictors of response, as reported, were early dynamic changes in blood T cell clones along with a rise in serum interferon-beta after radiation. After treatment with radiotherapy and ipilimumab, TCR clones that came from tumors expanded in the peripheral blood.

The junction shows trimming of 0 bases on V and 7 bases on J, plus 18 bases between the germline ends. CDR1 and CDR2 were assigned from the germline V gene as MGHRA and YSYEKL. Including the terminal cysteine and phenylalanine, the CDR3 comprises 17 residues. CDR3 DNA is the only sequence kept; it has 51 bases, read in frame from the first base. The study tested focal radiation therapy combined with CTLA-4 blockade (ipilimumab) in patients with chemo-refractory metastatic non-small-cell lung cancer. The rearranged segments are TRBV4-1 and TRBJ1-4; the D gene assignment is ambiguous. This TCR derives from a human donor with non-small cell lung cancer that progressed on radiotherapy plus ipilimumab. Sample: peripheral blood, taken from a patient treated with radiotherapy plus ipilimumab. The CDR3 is CASSQDPIKRESEKLFF. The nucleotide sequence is TGCGCCAGCAGCCAAGACCCAATTAAAAGGGAAAGTGAAAAACTGTTTTTT.